The 25 T cell receptor beta chains below all came from one sample that was sequenced in a study of cytomegalovirus exposure and HLA in healthy donors. Vbeta (60) and Jbeta (13) primers were used in the PCR. Assay: immunoSEQ multiplex PCR; the TCRdb copy retains only in-frame clones and omits some. The sample carries approximately 150,000 clones, 70% to 90% recorded once. The material sequenced was PBMCs. These receptors all come from a woman in her 30s in good health and CMV-seronegative.

This chain links TRBV6-5 with TRBJ2-1; 11 positions match TRBD2. Germline assignment: CDR1 MNHEY and CDR2 SVGAGI. The CDR3 spans 15 residues. The J segment lost 3 bases and the V segment lost 6 bases, leaving 4 bases of the junction unmatched. In DNA, the CDR3 is TGTGCCAGCAGCACCGGGACTAGCGGCTACAATGAGCAGTTCTTC. It yields the protein CASSTGTSGYNEQFF.

In DNA form, the CDR3 reads TGTGCCAGCTCACCACCTCGGGGAAGGGGGGACTACTACGAGCAGTACTTC. Its protein product is CASSPPRGRGDYYEQYF. The V call is TRBV18, the J call TRBJ2-7; possible D gene TRBD2, 7 bases. Trimming pared 0 bases from V and 3 bases from J, leaving 18 bases between. The germline V gene has CDR1 KGHSH and CDR2 LQKENI. The CDR3 loop spans 17 amino acids. Full variable domain (missing parts from reference TRBV18 and TRBJ2-7): NAGVMQNPRHLVRRRGQEARLRCSPMKGHSHVYWYRQLPEEGLKFMVYLQKENIIDESGMPKERFSAEFPKEGPSILRIQQVVRGDSAAYFCASSPPRGRGDYYEQYFGPGTRLTVT.

The chain uses TRBV2 and TRBJ2-1; TRBD2 matches at 12 bases. The CDR3 loop spans 16 amino acids. V shed 5 bases and J 7 bases; nucleotides not matched to a gene: 9. Germline CDR1 is SNHLY and CDR2 is FYNNEI. The CDR3 here is CASSRGTSGQKNEQFF. DNA for the CDR3: TGTGCCAGCAGTCGCGGGACTAGCGGGCAAAAGAATGAGCAGTTCTTC.

The chain carries TRBV6-1 and TRBJ1-1; 7 bases map to TRBD1. Per the germline V gene, CDR1 is MNHNS and CDR2 is SASEGT. CDR3 size: 14 residues. Trimming removed 6 bases from V and 3 bases from J; junction bases left unmatched: 7. CDR3 region: CASRETGIYTEAFF. The CDR3 nucleotides read TGTGCCAGCAGAGAGACAGGGATATACACTGAAGCTTTCTTT.

This clone showed up just a few times. The chain's CDR3 is CASSYAGGSSNYGYTF. As DNA, the CDR3 is TGTGCCAGCAGTTACGCAGGGGGCTCATCTAACTATGGCTACACCTTC. V usage is TRBV6-5 and J usage is TRBJ1-2; 8 positions agree with TRBD1. The CDR3 has 16 amino acids. The germline CDR1 and CDR2 sequences are MNHEY and SVGAGI. The V segment lost 2 bases and the J segment 0 bases; nucleotides outside the gene matches: 5.

This clone appeared a few times. The chain carries TRBV5-6 and TRBJ1-5; tentative D call: TRBD1 (5 bases). The V and J ends lost 4 bases and 1 base respectively, with 9 bases between them. The germline gives CDR1 SGHDT, CDR2 YYEEEE. CDR3 length: 14 amino acids. DNA of the CDR3: TGTGCCAGCAGCCTCGGGGGGAGCAATCAGCCCCAGCATTTT. Translated, it gives CASSLGGSNQPQHF.

The V call is TRBV7-8, the J call TRBJ2-3; 9 positions match TRBD2. The J segment lost 3 bases and the V segment lost 1 base, leaving 2 bases of the junction unmatched. This CDR3 has 15 amino acids. Germline CDR1 SGHVS, CDR2 FQNEAQ. CDR3 sequence: CASSLVLAGTDTQYF. DNA for the CDR3: TGTGCCAGCAGCTTAGTCCTAGCGGGAACAGATACGCAGTATTTT.

On this clone: The CDR3 carries no conserved terminal phenylalanine or tryptophan, so it likely arises from a read error. This sequence joins TRBV4-3 and TRBJ1-6; 7 nucleotides line up with TRBD1. From germline, CDR1 is LGHNA and CDR2 YSLEER. V gave up 4 bases and J gave up 6 bases; unmatched junction bases: 3. The CDR3 spans 14 residues. The CDR3 DNA follows: TGCGCCAGCAGCCTGGGACAGAGTAATTCACCCCTCCACCTT. This sequence encodes CASSLGQSNSPLHL.

The CDR3 reads CAWSVNLQGSEKLFF. The CDR3 DNA follows: TGTGCCTGGAGTGTAAATTTACAGGGAAGTGAAAAACTGTTTTTT. The J gene is TRBJ1-4, the V gene TRBV30, with D perhaps TRBD1 (6 bases). The V end lost 0 bases, the J end lost 7 bases, and 15 bases lay between the germline ends. Germline V gene data show CDR1 as GTSNPN and CDR2 as SVGIG (reference sequence). The CDR3 is made up of 15 amino acids.

A few counts support this clone. The DNA for the CDR3 is TGTGCCAGCAGCAAAAAAAGCCGACCCGACAGGGGGCCTTACGAGCAGTACTTC. Its protein is CASSKKSRPDRGPYEQYF. The chain has TRBV21-1 and TRBJ2-7; the table's D gene call, TRBD1, was not cross checked with the DNA. TRBV21-1 is classified as a pseudogene. The CDR3 sequence is 18 residues long.

This clone has only a few counts. The chain is built from TRBV27 and TRBJ1-1; tentative D call: TRBD1 (5 bases). The CDR3 is made up of 15 amino acids. Trimming stripped 1 base from V and 1 base from J, with 10 bases between. CDR1 is MNHEY, CDR2 SMNVEV, per germline (reference sequence). This CDR3 is CASSLWGGTNTEAFF. The CDR3 DNA follows: TGTGCCAGCAGTTTATGGGGAGGGACGAACACTGAAGCTTTCTTT.

The chain carries TRBV6-4 and TRBJ2-2; D is unresolved. The CDR3 runs 15 residues. V was clipped by 4 bases and J by 6 bases, with 15 bases between them. Germline CDR1 is MRHNA and CDR2 is SNTAGT. CDR3 residues: CASSADVEVPGELFF. The CDR3 DNA reads as TGTGCCAGCAGTGCCGACGTAGAGGTGCCCGGGGAGCTGTTTTTT.

The J gene is TRBJ2-7, the V gene TRBV19, with 8 bases lining up with TRBD2. V lost 2 bases, J lost 3 bases, and 9 bases stayed unmatched. The CDR3 spans 16 residues. Germline-derived CDR1 and CDR2 are LNHDA and SQIVND (reference sequence). This chain's CDR3 is CASSINLSGGVYEQYF. The CDR3 region has the DNA TGTGCCAGTAGTATAAACCTGAGCGGGGGAGTCTACGAGCAGTACTTC.

There are a few counts of this clone. The chain is built from TRBV25-1 and TRBJ2-7, with a weak D call TRBD1 (6 bases). CDR1 and CDR2 (germline): MGHDK, SYGVNS. This CDR3 is built from 15 residues. The ends were cut back, 1 base at V and 3 bases at J, with 13 bases in the middle. The CDR3 is CASSEWGTKVYEQYF. CDR3 DNA sequence: TGTGCCAGCAGTGAATGGGGGACAAAAGTCTACGAGCAGTACTTC.

The CDR3 bases are TGTGCCAGCTCACTCCATGGAGGGAACACTGAAGCTTTCTTT. It codes for CASSLHGGNTEAFF. J is TRBJ1-1 and V is TRBV7-3; D unclear. The germline V and J ends were trimmed by 8 bases and 1 base, with 14 bases remaining between them. CDR1 is SGHTA and CDR2 is FQGTGA in the germline V gene. The CDR3 runs 14 residues.

V gene TRBV28 combines with J gene TRBJ1-1; D is uncertain. Germline V gene sequence: CDR1 MDHEN, CDR2 SYDVKM. The germline V and J ends were trimmed by 5 bases and 6 bases, with 13 bases remaining between them. The CDR3 consists of 13 residues. CDR3 loop: CASSPFISPEAFF. The CDR3 coding sequence is TGTGCCAGCAGTCCCTTTATTTCCCCTGAAGCTTTCTTT.

The chain uses TRBV2 and TRBJ1-2; D is perhaps TRBD1 (5 bases). Germline V gene lookup returns CDR1 SNHLY and CDR2 FYNNEI. The ends were cut back, 7 bases at V and 5 bases at J, with 17 bases in the middle. The CDR3 totals 14 residues. The CDR3 here is CASKERGLAYGYTF. The DNA for the CDR3 is TGTGCCAGCAAAGAACGGGGACTAGCTTATGGCTACACCTTC.

This chain links TRBV7-9 with TRBJ2-1; D might be TRBD2 (5 bases). The CDR3 consists of 15 residues. CDR1 and CDR2 from the germline V gene are SEHNR and FQNEAQ (reference sequence). V lost 4 bases to trimming and J lost 0 bases, with 10 bases between them. For the CDR3, the DNA is TGTGCCAGCAGCTATTCCGGGGACTCCTACAATGAGCAGTTCTTC. Protein product: CASSYSGDSYNEQFF.

Here the CDR3 reads CASGGSSNQPQHF. The CDR3 DNA follows: TGTGCTAGTGGTGGGAGTAGCAATCAGCCCCAGCATTTT. The chain combines TRBV12-5 with TRBJ1-5; D gene uncertain. The CDR3 length is 13 residues. Per germline, CDR1 LGHNT and CDR2 FRNRAP. Trimming removed 5 bases from V and 0 bases from J, with 5 bases in between.

The rearrangement links TRBV4-1 to TRBJ1-1; D gene unclear. Germline CDR1 and CDR2: MGHRA and YSYEKL. V was clipped by 0 bases and J by 1 base, with 12 bases between them. The CDR3 runs 16 residues. CDR3 region: CASSQDKRGKNTEAFF. The CDR3 DNA reads TGCGCCAGCAGCCAAGATAAGCGAGGCAAGAACACTGAAGCTTTCTTT.

The chain recombines TRBV6-5 with TRBJ2-7; perhaps TRBD2 as D (7 bases). Germline CDR1 reads MNHEY; CDR2 reads SVGAGI. The CDR3 sequence is 15 residues long. With 2 bases removed from V and 1 base from J, the gap between germline ends came to 12 bases. CDR3 nucleotides: TGTGCCAGCAGTTACGGGGGGGCTGGGTCCTACGAGCAGTACTTC. This translates into CASSYGGAGSYEQYF.

The chain carries TRBV29-1 and TRBJ1-1; TRBD1 is a possible D gene (5 bases). The CDR3 length is 11 residues. Germline values: CDR1 SQVTM, CDR2 ANQGSEA. V lost 6 bases to trimming and J lost 7 bases, with 12 bases between them. CDR3 loop: CSVAGQGEAFF. The CDR3, as DNA: TGCAGCGTGGCGGGGCAGGGTGAAGCTTTCTTT.

V is TRBV2 and J is TRBJ2-7; TRBD1 aligns across 9 bases. The germline CDR1 and CDR2 sequences are SNHLY and FYNNEI. The CDR3 has 15 residues. V was clipped by 6 bases and J by 6 bases; unmatched bases: 12. CDR3 coding DNA: TGTGCCAGCAGACAAACCGGGACAGGGTGGATCGAGCAGTACTTC. Amino acid sequence: CASRQTGTGWIEQYF. The complete variable domain, with remaining parts taken from reference TRBV2 and TRBJ2-7, reads EPEVTQTPSHQVTQMGQEVILRCVPISNHLYFYWYRQILGQKVEFLVSFYNNEISEKSEIFDDQFSVERPDGSNFTLKIRSTKLEDSAMYFCASRQTGTGWIEQYFGPGTRLTVT.

This chain links TRBV5-6 with TRBJ2-7, with a weak D call TRBD1 (6 bases). In germline, CDR1 is SGHDT, CDR2 YYEEEE. Deletions cut 0 bases from V and 6 bases from J, with 7 bases between. CDR3 length: 12 amino acids. CDR3 coding DNA: TGTGCCAGCAGCTTGGGGACAGTCGAGCAGTACTTC. It yields the protein CASSLGTVEQYF.

The chain's CDR3 is CASKDAPSSYEQYF. As DNA, the CDR3 is TGTGCCAGTAAAGACGCCCCTAGCTCCTACGAGCAGTACTTC. The V call is TRBV19, the J call TRBJ2-7; D uncertain. Looked up from germline, CDR1 is LNHDA and CDR2 is SQIVND (reference sequence). V was trimmed by 7 bases and J by 0 bases, leaving 13 bases between them. This CDR3 has 14 residues.